The rows below give T cell receptor beta chains drawn from one sample of a study of blood T cell repertoires in COVID-19. Measured with immunoSEQ multiplex PCR; TCRdb has only the in-frame clones, and not every one. This sample has a few hundred thousand clones, with around 88% found just once. Sequencing used peripheral blood. These receptors were taken from a man between 50 and 59 years old with active or convalescent COVID-19. The CDR3 runs from the conserved cysteine through the conserved F or W. The D gene is left open where the match is weak. Some rows have no size entry. The others give once, few or many, or a class for an expanded clone.

j_call: TRBJ1-2
d_call: NA
v_call: TRBV10-3
clone_size: NA
cdr3_aa: CAISESGAPIFYGYTF
cdr3_nt: TGTGCCATCAGTGAGTCAGGGGCGCCGATCTTCTATGGCTACACCTTC

j_call: TRBJ1-5
d_call: NA
v_call: TRBV10-1
clone_size: few
cdr3_aa: CASTLGPAGQPQHF
cdr3_nt: TGCGCCAGCACCCTGGGCCCCGCCGGTCAGCCCCAGCATTTT

j_call: TRBJ1-4
d_call: TRBD1
v_call: TRBV10-3
clone_size: NA
cdr3_aa: CAIGEGQGEEKLFF
cdr3_nt: TGTGCCATCGGCGAGGGACAGGGAGAAGAAAAACTGTTTTTT

j_call: TRBJ1-1
d_call: NA
v_call: TRBV6-5
clone_size: NA
cdr3_aa: CASYRSNTEAFF
cdr3_nt: TGTGCCAGCTACAGATCTAACACTGAAGCTTTCTTT

j_call: TRBJ1-5
d_call: NA
v_call: TRBV6-5
clone_size: NA
cdr3_aa: CASSYSGGNQPQHF
cdr3_nt: TGTGCCAGCAGTTACTCGGGGGGTAATCAGCCCCAGCATTTT

j_call: TRBJ2-5
d_call: NA
v_call: TRBV12-3/TRBV12-4
clone_size: NA
cdr3_aa: CASSSRVETQYF
cdr3_nt: TGTGCCAGCAGTTCGAGGGTAGAGACCCAGTACTTC

j_call: TRBJ1-1
d_call: TRBD1
v_call: TRBV5-1
clone_size: NA
cdr3_aa: CASSLSSGGKAFF
cdr3_nt: TGCGCCAGCAGCTTGTCTTCAGGGGGCAAGGCTTTCTTT

j_call: TRBJ1-2
d_call: NA
v_call: TRBV15
clone_size: few
cdr3_aa: CATSKENRVGYTF
cdr3_nt: TGTGCCACCAGCAAGGAAAACAGGGTCGGCTACACCTTC

j_call: TRBJ2-5
d_call: TRBD2
v_call: TRBV11-3
clone_size: NA
cdr3_aa: CASSVAGGQETQYF
cdr3_nt: TGTGCCAGCAGCGTAGCGGGAGGGCAAGAGACCCAGTACTTC

j_call: TRBJ2-1
d_call: TRBD1
v_call: TRBV7-6
clone_size: NA
cdr3_aa: CASSLVPLGQTKNNEQFF
cdr3_nt: TGTGCCAGCAGCTTAGTACCCCTGGGACAGACTAAGAACAATGAGCAGTTCTTC

j_call: TRBJ2-2
d_call: NA
v_call: TRBV13
clone_size: NA
cdr3_aa: CASIRGNPGELFF
cdr3_nt: TGTGCCAGCATTCGGGGGAATCCCGGGGAGCTGTTTTTT

j_call: TRBJ2-3
d_call: TRBD1
v_call: TRBV5-4
clone_size: NA
cdr3_aa: CASSWGQGDTQYF
cdr3_nt: TGTGCCAGCAGCTGGGGACAGGGGGATACGCAGTATTTT

j_call: TRBJ2-2
d_call: NA
v_call: TRBV18
clone_size: NA
cdr3_aa: CASSPSANTGELFF
cdr3_nt: TGTGCCAGCTCACCGTCAGCGAACACCGGGGAGCTGTTTTTT

j_call: TRBJ2-1
d_call: NA
v_call: TRBV25-1
clone_size: NA
cdr3_aa: CASSGPTVHSYNEQFF
cdr3_nt: TGTGCCAGCAGTGGACCCACAGTACACTCCTACAATGAGCAGTTCTTC

j_call: TRBJ1-4
d_call: NA
v_call: TRBV3-1/TRBV3-2
clone_size: NA
cdr3_aa: CASSQSTSGDFYSPKLFF
cdr3_nt: TGTGCCAGCAGCCAGTCCACATCGGGAGACTTTTACTCGCCAAAACTGTTTTTT

j_call: TRBJ2-5
d_call: TRBD1
v_call: TRBV4-3
clone_size: NA
cdr3_aa: CASSQPPGQGTETQYF
cdr3_nt: TGCGCCAGCAGCCAACCTCCGGGACAGGGGACGGAGACCCAGTACTTC

j_call: TRBJ2-5
d_call: NA
v_call: TRBV19
clone_size: NA
cdr3_aa: CASSIVGVGETQYF
cdr3_nt: TGTGCCAGTAGTATAGTGGGAGTCGGGGAGACCCAGTACTTC

j_call: TRBJ1-1
d_call: TRBD1
v_call: TRBV7-6
clone_size: NA
cdr3_aa: CASRRENRGYTEAFF
cdr3_nt: TGTGCCAGCAGACGGGAGAACAGGGGTTACACTGAAGCTTTCTTT

j_call: TRBJ2-1
d_call: NA
v_call: TRBV7-2
clone_size: NA
cdr3_aa: CASSLRATGVGYNEQFF
cdr3_nt: TGTGCCAGCAGCTTACGGGCCACGGGAGTAGGCTACAATGAGCAGTTCTTC

j_call: TRBJ2-2
d_call: NA
v_call: TRBV10-2
clone_size: NA
cdr3_aa: CASSEVQIVGELFF
cdr3_nt: TGCGCCAGCAGTGAGGTACAGATTGTTGGGGAGCTGTTTTTT

j_call: TRBJ2-5
d_call: TRBD2
v_call: TRBV29-1
clone_size: NA
cdr3_aa: CSLRAASGQETQYF
cdr3_nt: TGCAGCCTCAGGGCGGCTAGCGGCCAAGAGACCCAGTACTTC

j_call: TRBJ1-3
d_call: TRBD1
v_call: TRBV10-3
clone_size: NA
cdr3_aa: CAIRTGPGDTIYF
cdr3_nt: TGTGCCATCCGGACAGGGCCCGGGGACACCATATATTTT

j_call: TRBJ1-2
d_call: NA
v_call: TRBV19
clone_size: few
cdr3_aa: CASSARLMDYGYTF
cdr3_nt: TGTGCCAGTAGTGCGCGATTGATGGACTATGGCTACACCTTC

j_call: TRBJ2-5
d_call: NA
v_call: TRBV28
clone_size: NA
cdr3_aa: CASSSGETQYF
cdr3_nt: TGTGCCAGCAGTTCTGGCGAGACCCAGTACTTC

j_call: TRBJ2-3
d_call: NA
v_call: TRBV24-1
clone_size: NA
cdr3_aa: CATSDWGLGTDTQYF
cdr3_nt: TGTGCCACCAGTGATTGGGGGCTCGGCACAGATACGCAGTATTTT

j_call: TRBJ2-3
d_call: NA
v_call: TRBV7-8
clone_size: NA
cdr3_aa: CASRSRVDTQYF
cdr3_nt: TGTGCCAGCAGGTCCAGGGTTGATACGCAGTATTTT

j_call: TRBJ1-3
d_call: NA
v_call: TRBV3-1/TRBV3-2
clone_size: NA
cdr3_aa: CASMRGTGGGNTIYF
cdr3_nt: TGTGCCAGCATGAGAGGGACCGGGGGAGGAAACACCATATATTTT

j_call: TRBJ2-3
d_call: TRBD1
v_call: TRBV7-3
clone_size: NA
cdr3_aa: CASSLAGGSTDTQYF
cdr3_nt: TGTGCCAGCAGCTTAGCAGGGGGTAGCACAGATACGCAGTATTTT

j_call: TRBJ2-5
d_call: NA
v_call: TRBV28
clone_size: NA
cdr3_aa: CASSFPGQETQYF
cdr3_nt: TGTGCCAGCAGTTTCCCGGGTCAAGAGACCCAGTACTTC